The rows below give T cell receptor beta chains drawn from one sample of a study of graft-versus-host responses after intestinal transplantation. The protocol was immunoSEQ multiplex PCR, while the TCRdb copy is restricted to in-frame clones and leaves out a portion. The sample comprises about 89,000 clones, 93% of which are singletons, and 2% rests with the top ten. The antigens of these receptors remain unknown. Material: unstimulated CD8+ T cells sorted from spleen or lymph node cells, obtained before intestinal transplant. The receptors were gathered from a human donor who received an intestinal transplant. Both conserved end residues are part of each CDR3. Fields, in order: V gene, J gene, D gene, clone size, CDR3 DNA, CDR3 protein. The D gene is left open where the match is weak. Some rows mark clone size as missing; the rest say once, few, many or name a class of expanded clone.

>TRBV15|TRBJ2-1|-|-
TGTGCCACCAGCAGAGCTCCGAGCTCCTACAATGAGCAGTTCTTC
CATSRAPSSYNEQFF
>TRBV28|TRBJ1-2|TRBD1|-
TGTGCCAGCAGTTTATGGGGACAGGCCAAGGGCTATGGCTACACCTTC
CASSLWGQAKGYGYTF
>TRBV15|TRBJ2-1|-|-
TGTGCCACCAGACAAGGGGGGGCCGGGGTGAATGAGCAGTTCTTC
CATRQGGAGVNEQFF
>TRBV5-4|TRBJ2-7|-|-
TGTGCCAGCAGCTTGGACGGGGGACCCACGCCCTACGAGCAGTACTTC
CASSLDGGPTPYEQYF
>TRBV4-3|TRBJ1-1|-|-
TGCGCCAGCAGCCAAGAAAGGGGCACTCTGGGGGCTTTCTTT
CASSQERGTLGAFF
>TRBV6-9|TRBJ2-7|TRBD2|-
TGTGCCAGCAGTTACAGCGGGGGCACCTACGAGCAGTACTTC
CASSYSGGTYEQYF
>TRBV14|TRBJ2-3|-|-
TGTGCCAGCAGCCAAGATGGTCCTAGCCTTCGGTTCACAGATACGCAGTATTTT
CASSQDGPSLRFTDTQYF
>TRBV29-1|TRBJ2-7|TRBD1|-
TGTAGCGCTAGACAGGGGGTATACTACGAGCAGTACTTC
CSARQGVYYEQYF
>TRBV6-4|TRBJ2-1|-|-
TGTGCCAGCAGTGACTCGTTCGGGGGTAGTGATGAGCAGTTCTTC
CASSDSFGGSDEQFF
>TRBV27|TRBJ2-7|-|-
TGTGCCAGCAGTTTCGGGACTTCCTCACCGCACGAGCAGTACTTC
CASSFGTSSPHEQYF
>TRBV7-8|TRBJ2-1|TRBD1|-
TGTGCCAGCAGCTTAGAAACGAGGGGGCTTTACAATGAGCAGTTCTTC
CASSLETRGLYNEQFF
>TRBV2|TRBJ2-6|TRBD2|-
TGTGCCAGCAGTGAAGCGGGGGGAGGGCGCTCTGGGGCCAACGTCCTGACTTTC
CASSEAGGGRSGANVLTF
>TRBV27|TRBJ2-5|-|-
TGTGCCAGCAGTTTCCTACAGGGCGGAGAGACCCAGTACTTC
CASSFLQGGETQYF
>TRBV11-2|TRBJ1-6|TRBD1|-
TGTGCCAGCACCATAAGAGACAGGGCGGCCCATACTTCACCCCTCCACTTT
CASTIRDRAAHTSPLHF
>TRBV4-3|TRBJ1-1|-|-
TGCGCCAGCAGCCAAGCCCCGGGGGTCCGGGACACTGAAGCTTTCTTT
CASSQAPGVRDTEAFF
>TRBV29-1|TRBJ2-5|TRBD1|-
TGCAGCGCCCGACAGGGGATGGAGACCCAGTACTTC
CSARQGMETQYF
>TRBV5-6|TRBJ1-6|-|few
TGTGCCAGCAGAGGAGGCGGCCAAATTGATTCACCCCTCCACTTT
CASRGGGQIDSPLHF
>TRBV27|TRBJ2-7|-|-
TGTGCCAGCAGTGCCCGACTCCTATCCTACGAGCAGTACTTC
CASSARLLSYEQYF
>TRBV5-1|TRBJ2-7|TRBD1|-
TGCGCCAGCAGCTTGTATATGGGACAGAGCTCCTACGAGCAGTACTTC
CASSLYMGQSSYEQYF
>TRBV2|TRBJ2-7|-|-
TGTGCCAGCAGTGGGTCGGGCAGGGCAAACTACGAGCAGTACTTC
CASSGSGRANYEQYF
>TRBV5-1|TRBJ2-1|TRBD2|-
TGCGCCAGCAGCTCAGGACTAGCGGGGGAGTACAATGAGCAGTTCTTC
CASSSGLAGEYNEQFF
>TRBV5-4|TRBJ2-1|TRBD2|-
TGTGCCAGCAGCTTCGGCGGGGGAGGTAATGAGCAGTTCTTC
CASSFGGGGNEQFF
>TRBV6-6|TRBJ2-2|TRBD1|-
TGTGCCAGCAGTTACCTGGGGACAGGGAACACCGGGGAGCTGTTTTTT
CASSYLGTGNTGELFF
>TRBV7-2|TRBJ2-2|-|-
TGTGCCAGCAGCTTAGGTTTGCGGGGGCACACGAACACCGGGGAGCTGTTTTTT
CASSLGLRGHTNTGELFF
>TRBV14|TRBJ1-3|-|-
TGTGCCAGCAGCCAAGTGTCCCGAGCATCTGGAAACACCATATATTTT
CASSQVSRASGNTIYF
>TRBV19|TRBJ1-5|TRBD1|-
TGTGCCAGTGGTACAGGGGGTCAGCCCCAGCATTTT
CASGTGGQPQHF
>TRBV7-9|TRBJ2-5|-|-
TGTGCCAGCAGCTTAATAGGAGATATTCAAGAGACCCAGTACTTC
CASSLIGDIQETQYF
>TRBV29-1|TRBJ2-3|TRBD2|-
TGCAGCGTCCAGACTAGCGGGGGTGCAGATACGCAGTATTTT
CSVQTSGGADTQYF
>TRBV19|TRBJ1-1|-|-
TGTGCCAGTAGTATAGGAGGGCTTATGAACACTGAAGCTTTCTTT
CASSIGGLMNTEAFF
>TRBV25-1|TRBJ2-2|-|-
TGTGCCAGCAGTGAAGGGGGGTACACCGGGGAGCTGTTTTTT
CASSEGGYTGELFF
>TRBV2|TRBJ2-3|-|-
TGTGCCAGCAGTGAAGGACTAGGGACCACAGATACGCAGTATTTT
CASSEGLGTTDTQYF
>TRBV7-9|TRBJ2-7|-|-
TGTGCCAGCAGCTCTGGACAGTACGAGCAGTACTTC
CASSSGQYEQYF
>TRBV4-3|TRBJ2-7|TRBD1|-
TGCGCCAGCAGCCCTGGACAGGGAGGAACCTACGAGCAGTACTTC
CASSPGQGGTYEQYF
>TRBV6-5|TRBJ2-1|TRBD1|-
TGTGCCAGCAGTTATACCGGGGACAGGGGTATCAATGAGCAGTTCTTC
CASSYTGDRGINEQFF
>TRBV9|TRBJ2-7|-|-
TGTGCCAGCAGCGTAGCTACGGGGGAGCAGTACTTC
CASSVATGEQYF
>TRBV2|TRBJ2-4|TRBD1|-
TGTGCCAGCAGGAGCCCACCGGGACAGGGGACCAAAAACATTCAGTACTTC
CASRSPPGQGTKNIQYF
>TRBV7-9|TRBJ2-7|-|-
TGTGCCAGCAGCGACCGGTCGCAGGGCGCCTACGAGCAGTACTTC
CASSDRSQGAYEQYF
>TRBV27|TRBJ2-1|-|-
TGTGCCAGCAGTTACCCCGGACAGTACAATGAGCAGTTCTTC
CASSYPGQYNEQFF
>TRBV4-3|TRBJ2-3|-|-
TGCGCCAGCAGCCAGTCAGGCCTCCACACAGATACGCAGTATTTT
CASSQSGLHTDTQYF
>TRBV2|TRBJ1-2|TRBD1|-
TGTGCCAGCAGTGCCGGGACAGGAAATGGCTACACCTTC
CASSAGTGNGYTF
>TRBV9|TRBJ2-3|TRBD2|-
TGTGCCAGCAGCGTAGTCGACGGGGGGGCAGGAGATACGCAGTATTTT
CASSVVDGGAGDTQYF
>TRBV28|TRBJ1-3|TRBD1|-
TGTGCCAGCAGTCGGACAGGGCCCCCTGGAAACACCATATATTTT
CASSRTGPPGNTIYF